What follows are 5 T cell receptor beta chains derived from one specimen sequenced in a study. TCRdb re-called the 5' RACE reads with MiXCR, one entry per CDR3 protein. Of over 55,000 distinct CDR3 sequences listed, around 30% are singletons. Sequencing was carried out using tumor-infiltrating naive CD4+ T cells sorted from the breast tumor. Stated subset: naive CD4+ T cells, CD4+CD45RA+CD25-. The receptors derive from a female donor with breast cancer.

As regards this clonotype: This likely comes from a read error, as the CDR3 has no conserved phenylalanine or tryptophan at its end. The gene calls are TRBV6-2 or TRBV6-3 and TRBJ2-3, with 12 nucleotides matching TRBD2. CDR1 MNHEY and CDR2 SVGEGT come from the germline V gene. V gave up 6 bases and J gave up 1 base; unmatched junction bases: 8. This CDR3 comprises 17 residues. The DNA of the CDR3 is TGTGCCAGCAGCCCCCGGACTAGCGGGAAACGCACAGATACGCAGTATCTT. Residues: CASSPRTSGKRTDTQYL.

This chain joins TRBV12-3 or TRBV12-4 and TRBJ1-3, with D uncertain. Trimming removed 6 bases at V and 2 bases at J, with 11 bases between. The CDR3 has 14 amino acids. CDR3: CASSLDMTGNTIYF. As DNA, the CDR3 is TGTGCCAGCAGCCTTGACATGACTGGAAACACCATATATTTT.

This clonotype has more than one count but fewer than ten. The rearrangement links TRBV18 to TRBJ1-5; D perhaps matches TRBD1 (5 bases). This CDR3 has 15 amino acids. Per the germline V gene, CDR1 is KGHSH and CDR2 is LQKENI. The V and J ends lost 3 bases and 5 bases respectively, with 14 bases between them. The CDR3 loop is CASSPGRRGDQPQHF. The CDR3 DNA sequence: TGTGCCAGCTCACCGGGGAGACGGGGCGATCAGCCCCAGCATTTT. Combining the CDR3 with reference TRBV18 and TRBJ1-5 gives the whole variable domain NAGVMQNPRHLVRRRGQEARLRCSPMKGHSHVYWYRQLPEEGLKFMVYLQKENIIDESGMPKERFSAEFPKEGPSILRIQQVVRGDSAAYFCASSPGRRGDQPQHFGDGTRLSIL.

The sample holds a few counts of this clonotype. The chain recombines TRBV3-1 with TRBJ2-1; TRBD1 aligns across 7 bases. Germline CDR1 is LGHDT and CDR2 is YNNKEL (reference sequence). The length of the CDR3 is 15 residues. Germline trimming cut 4 bases from V and 3 bases from J; bases unmatched to any gene: 6. The CDR3 loop reads CASSPTRDSYNEQFF. DNA of the CDR3: TGTGCCAGCAGCCCCACCCGGGACAGCTACAATGAGCAGTTCTTC.

This clonotype has just a few counts. The chain employs TRBV29-1 and TRBJ2-1, with D uncertain. Germline V gene sequence: CDR1 SQVTM, CDR2 ANQGSEA. The length of the CDR3 is 13 residues. V was clipped by 1 base and J by 9 bases, with 13 bases between them. CDR3 in DNA: TGCAGCGTTGAAGGGGTTATTTATGGTGAGCAGTTCTTC. This sequence encodes CSVEGVIYGEQFF.